The rows below give T cell receptor beta chains drawn from one sample of a study of T-cell reconstitution after alpha-beta-depleted transplantation in children. TCRdb re-called the PCR reads through MiXCR, storing one row per CDR3 protein. This sample carries hundreds of thousands of distinct CDR3 sequences, roughly a tenth of them seen once, and the ten largest clones take less than 5%. Here the sequenced sample was PBMCs from the stem cell graft donor, taken from the stem cell graft. All receptors derive from a human donor who donated a stem cell graft to a child with acute myeloid leukemia. The CDR3 runs from the conserved cysteine through the conserved F or W. Each record gives: CDR3 length, clone size, J gene, D gene, V gene, CDR3 DNA, CDR3 protein. The D gene is left open where the match is weak. Only part of the rows carry a size: once, few, many, or a class if the clone is expanded.

17 | few | TRBJ2-1 | . | TRBV27 | TGTGCCAGCACCTCCATTGCCCGGGGGAGGTCCTACAATGAGCAGTTCTTC | CASTSIARGRSYNEQFF
14 | many | TRBJ1-4 | TRBD1 | TRBV10-3 | TGTGCCACCAGAACCGGACAGGTAGATGAAAAACTGTTTTTT | CATRTGQVDEKLFF
16 | . | TRBJ2-2 | . | TRBV5-5 | TGTGCCAGCAGGATTAGGCAAACCCCGAACACCGGGGAGCTGTTTTTT | CASRIRQTPNTGELFF
15 | many | TRBJ2-5 | . | TRBV6-1 | TGTGCCAGCAGTGGTTCCCAGACTTACCAAGAGACCCAGTACTTC | CASSGSQTYQETQYF
15 | few | TRBJ2-1 | TRBD1 | TRBV7-8 | TGTGCCAGCACGCCGGGACAGGGGATAAGCAATGAGCAGTTCTTC | CASTPGQGISNEQFF
12 | . | TRBJ2-3 | . | TRBV18 | TGTGCCAGCTCCCAGAGGTCAGATACGCAGTATTTT | CASSQRSDTQYF
12 | few | TRBJ1-1 | . | TRBV7-2 | TGTGCCAGCAGCTTAATGGATATTAACTTTTTCTTT | CASSLMDINFFF
15 | . | TRBJ1-1 | . | TRBV20-1 | TGCAGTGCTAGAGTACTCCGGGGCAGGAACACTGAAGCTTTCTTT | CSARVLRGRNTEAFF
14 | many | TRBJ1-2 | . | TRBV12-3/TRBV12-4 | TGTGCCAGCAGTTTAGGGGGCCACCTTGCTGGCTACACCTTC | CASSLGGHLAGYTF
16 | . | TRBJ2-2 | TRBD2 | TRBV29-1 | TGCAGCGCCCGGGTGGGGCTAGCGGGAGGGACCGGGGAGCTGTTTTTT | CSARVGLAGGTGELFF
14 | many | TRBJ2-1 | TRBD2 | TRBV24-1 | TGTGCCACCAATTCCCAGCGGGATAACAATGAGCAGTTCTTC | CATNSQRDNNEQFF
15 | . | TRBJ1-4 | . | TRBV19 | TGTGCCAGTAGTTGGCTGCCTGCAACTAATGAAAAACTGTTTTTT | CASSWLPATNEKLFF
13 | many | TRBJ2-3 | . | TRBV3-1 | TGTGCCAGCAGCCAAGTGGGAGCGGATACGCAGTATTTT | CASSQVGADTQYF
15 | . | TRBJ2-7 | . | TRBV28 | TGTGCCAGCAGTTTAGGGGGTCTTAGGTCGTACGAGCAGTACTTC | CASSLGGLRSYEQYF
16 | few | TRBJ1-1 | TRBD1 | TRBV3-1 | TGTGCCAGCAGCCAAGGCATAGTCAGGGGGCACACTGAAGCTTTCTTT | CASSQGIVRGHTEAFF
15 | few | TRBJ2-1 | TRBD2 | TRBV5-1 | TGCGCCAGCACTCCGGAGCCTAGCGGGACCGATGAGCAGTTCTTC | CASTPEPSGTDEQFF
19 | once | TRBJ2-6 | . | TRBV14 | TGTGCCAGCAGTTTTAGAGGGGGGTCCCCCTTTCTGGGGGCCAACGTCCTGACTTTC | CASSFRGGSPFLGANVLTF
14 | . | TRBJ2-5 | . | TRBV7-9 | TGTGCCAGCGTCGGAGTAGCGCAAGGAGAGACCCAGTACTTC | CASVGVAQGETQYF
12 | few | TRBJ1-6 | . | TRBV20-1 | TGCAGTGCTAGAGGACAGAATTCACCCCTCCACTTT | CSARGQNSPLHF
14 | . | TRBJ1-1 | TRBD1 | TRBV7-9 | TGTGCCAGCAGCTTATCAGGGGGCAAGGGGTCGGCTTTCTTT | CASSLSGGKGSAFF
12 | few | TRBJ1-4 | . | TRBV7-2 | TGTGCCAGCAGCCGGACTGATGAAAAACTGTTTTTT | CASSRTDEKLFF
15 | . | TRBJ2-1 | TRBD2 | TRBV20-1 | TGCAGTGCTAGGACCGGGACTAGCGGCTACAATGAGCAGTTCTTC | CSARTGTSGYNEQFF
15 | many | TRBJ2-7 | . | TRBV5-1 | TGCGCCAGCAGACCCGAGGGAGGAGGGGCCTACGAGCAGTACTTC | CASRPEGGGAYEQYF
15 | . | TRBJ2-1 | TRBD2 | TRBV20-1 | TGCAGTGCTAGAGATGGAGCGGGAGAAGGCAATGAGCAGTTCTTC | CSARDGAGEGNEQFF
16 | few | TRBJ2-1 | TRBD2 | TRBV5-6 | TGTGCCAGCAGCCTCGGACTAGCGGGAGTACGCAATGAGCAGTTCTTC | CASSLGLAGVRNEQFF
12 | few | TRBJ2-7 | . | TRBV20-1 | TGCAGTGCTAGGGTCCGCGGCTACGAGCAGTACTTC | CSARVRGYEQYF
14 | many | TRBJ2-5 | TRBD1 | TRBV7-2 | TGTGCCAGCAGTTTTCCGGGACAGCCGGAGACCCAGTACTTC | CASSFPGQPETQYF